The sequence of this T cell receptor beta chain was determined in a study (dated by TCRdb to 2016 to 2018). Libraries were prepared through RT-PCR. The instrument was an Illumina MiSeq. TCRdb cleaned the public reads at Q25 with fastp, built clones with MiXCR and kept in-frame beta chains. Every distinct CDR3 protein forms one entry, paired with its most common genes and DNA. This sample is represented by about 680,000 distinct CDR3 sequences; around 14% of them were singletons. Clones ranked in the top ten supply about 3.6% of the sample. On this clonotype itself: Which antigen it targets is not known. Base qualities are not provided; no much larger clone lies one nucleotide away.

Inclusive of the bounding cysteine and phenylalanine, the CDR3 is 14 residues long. Left in the record is the CDR3 DNA by itself, 42 bases read in frame from the first base. CDR1 and CDR2 (DFQATT, SNEGSKA) derive from the germline V gene (reference sequence). V sheds 0 bases and J sheds 4 bases, leaving 12 bases between their ends. This receptor was taken from a female donor in good health, serving as a healthy control. Sequencing input: memory CD4+ T cells from blood. This chain is built from TRBV20-1 and TRBJ1-2; TRBD1 is a weak D gene call, 5 bases matching. DNA sequence: TGCAGTGCTAGAGATTTAGGCGGGGGCTATGGCTACACCTTC. It specifies CSARDLGGGYGYTF.